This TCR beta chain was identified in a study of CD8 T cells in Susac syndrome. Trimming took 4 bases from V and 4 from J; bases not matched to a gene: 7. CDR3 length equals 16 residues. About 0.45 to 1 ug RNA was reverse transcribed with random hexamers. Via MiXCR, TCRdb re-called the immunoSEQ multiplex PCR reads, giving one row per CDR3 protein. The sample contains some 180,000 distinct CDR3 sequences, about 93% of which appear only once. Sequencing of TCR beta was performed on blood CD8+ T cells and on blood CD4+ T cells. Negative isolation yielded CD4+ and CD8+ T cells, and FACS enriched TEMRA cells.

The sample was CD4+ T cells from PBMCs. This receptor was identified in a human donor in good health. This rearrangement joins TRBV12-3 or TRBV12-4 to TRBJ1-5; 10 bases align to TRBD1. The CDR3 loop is CASSSSGTGANQPQHF. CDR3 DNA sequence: TGTGCCAGCAGTTCATCCGGGACAGGGGCTAATCAGCCCCAGCATTTT.